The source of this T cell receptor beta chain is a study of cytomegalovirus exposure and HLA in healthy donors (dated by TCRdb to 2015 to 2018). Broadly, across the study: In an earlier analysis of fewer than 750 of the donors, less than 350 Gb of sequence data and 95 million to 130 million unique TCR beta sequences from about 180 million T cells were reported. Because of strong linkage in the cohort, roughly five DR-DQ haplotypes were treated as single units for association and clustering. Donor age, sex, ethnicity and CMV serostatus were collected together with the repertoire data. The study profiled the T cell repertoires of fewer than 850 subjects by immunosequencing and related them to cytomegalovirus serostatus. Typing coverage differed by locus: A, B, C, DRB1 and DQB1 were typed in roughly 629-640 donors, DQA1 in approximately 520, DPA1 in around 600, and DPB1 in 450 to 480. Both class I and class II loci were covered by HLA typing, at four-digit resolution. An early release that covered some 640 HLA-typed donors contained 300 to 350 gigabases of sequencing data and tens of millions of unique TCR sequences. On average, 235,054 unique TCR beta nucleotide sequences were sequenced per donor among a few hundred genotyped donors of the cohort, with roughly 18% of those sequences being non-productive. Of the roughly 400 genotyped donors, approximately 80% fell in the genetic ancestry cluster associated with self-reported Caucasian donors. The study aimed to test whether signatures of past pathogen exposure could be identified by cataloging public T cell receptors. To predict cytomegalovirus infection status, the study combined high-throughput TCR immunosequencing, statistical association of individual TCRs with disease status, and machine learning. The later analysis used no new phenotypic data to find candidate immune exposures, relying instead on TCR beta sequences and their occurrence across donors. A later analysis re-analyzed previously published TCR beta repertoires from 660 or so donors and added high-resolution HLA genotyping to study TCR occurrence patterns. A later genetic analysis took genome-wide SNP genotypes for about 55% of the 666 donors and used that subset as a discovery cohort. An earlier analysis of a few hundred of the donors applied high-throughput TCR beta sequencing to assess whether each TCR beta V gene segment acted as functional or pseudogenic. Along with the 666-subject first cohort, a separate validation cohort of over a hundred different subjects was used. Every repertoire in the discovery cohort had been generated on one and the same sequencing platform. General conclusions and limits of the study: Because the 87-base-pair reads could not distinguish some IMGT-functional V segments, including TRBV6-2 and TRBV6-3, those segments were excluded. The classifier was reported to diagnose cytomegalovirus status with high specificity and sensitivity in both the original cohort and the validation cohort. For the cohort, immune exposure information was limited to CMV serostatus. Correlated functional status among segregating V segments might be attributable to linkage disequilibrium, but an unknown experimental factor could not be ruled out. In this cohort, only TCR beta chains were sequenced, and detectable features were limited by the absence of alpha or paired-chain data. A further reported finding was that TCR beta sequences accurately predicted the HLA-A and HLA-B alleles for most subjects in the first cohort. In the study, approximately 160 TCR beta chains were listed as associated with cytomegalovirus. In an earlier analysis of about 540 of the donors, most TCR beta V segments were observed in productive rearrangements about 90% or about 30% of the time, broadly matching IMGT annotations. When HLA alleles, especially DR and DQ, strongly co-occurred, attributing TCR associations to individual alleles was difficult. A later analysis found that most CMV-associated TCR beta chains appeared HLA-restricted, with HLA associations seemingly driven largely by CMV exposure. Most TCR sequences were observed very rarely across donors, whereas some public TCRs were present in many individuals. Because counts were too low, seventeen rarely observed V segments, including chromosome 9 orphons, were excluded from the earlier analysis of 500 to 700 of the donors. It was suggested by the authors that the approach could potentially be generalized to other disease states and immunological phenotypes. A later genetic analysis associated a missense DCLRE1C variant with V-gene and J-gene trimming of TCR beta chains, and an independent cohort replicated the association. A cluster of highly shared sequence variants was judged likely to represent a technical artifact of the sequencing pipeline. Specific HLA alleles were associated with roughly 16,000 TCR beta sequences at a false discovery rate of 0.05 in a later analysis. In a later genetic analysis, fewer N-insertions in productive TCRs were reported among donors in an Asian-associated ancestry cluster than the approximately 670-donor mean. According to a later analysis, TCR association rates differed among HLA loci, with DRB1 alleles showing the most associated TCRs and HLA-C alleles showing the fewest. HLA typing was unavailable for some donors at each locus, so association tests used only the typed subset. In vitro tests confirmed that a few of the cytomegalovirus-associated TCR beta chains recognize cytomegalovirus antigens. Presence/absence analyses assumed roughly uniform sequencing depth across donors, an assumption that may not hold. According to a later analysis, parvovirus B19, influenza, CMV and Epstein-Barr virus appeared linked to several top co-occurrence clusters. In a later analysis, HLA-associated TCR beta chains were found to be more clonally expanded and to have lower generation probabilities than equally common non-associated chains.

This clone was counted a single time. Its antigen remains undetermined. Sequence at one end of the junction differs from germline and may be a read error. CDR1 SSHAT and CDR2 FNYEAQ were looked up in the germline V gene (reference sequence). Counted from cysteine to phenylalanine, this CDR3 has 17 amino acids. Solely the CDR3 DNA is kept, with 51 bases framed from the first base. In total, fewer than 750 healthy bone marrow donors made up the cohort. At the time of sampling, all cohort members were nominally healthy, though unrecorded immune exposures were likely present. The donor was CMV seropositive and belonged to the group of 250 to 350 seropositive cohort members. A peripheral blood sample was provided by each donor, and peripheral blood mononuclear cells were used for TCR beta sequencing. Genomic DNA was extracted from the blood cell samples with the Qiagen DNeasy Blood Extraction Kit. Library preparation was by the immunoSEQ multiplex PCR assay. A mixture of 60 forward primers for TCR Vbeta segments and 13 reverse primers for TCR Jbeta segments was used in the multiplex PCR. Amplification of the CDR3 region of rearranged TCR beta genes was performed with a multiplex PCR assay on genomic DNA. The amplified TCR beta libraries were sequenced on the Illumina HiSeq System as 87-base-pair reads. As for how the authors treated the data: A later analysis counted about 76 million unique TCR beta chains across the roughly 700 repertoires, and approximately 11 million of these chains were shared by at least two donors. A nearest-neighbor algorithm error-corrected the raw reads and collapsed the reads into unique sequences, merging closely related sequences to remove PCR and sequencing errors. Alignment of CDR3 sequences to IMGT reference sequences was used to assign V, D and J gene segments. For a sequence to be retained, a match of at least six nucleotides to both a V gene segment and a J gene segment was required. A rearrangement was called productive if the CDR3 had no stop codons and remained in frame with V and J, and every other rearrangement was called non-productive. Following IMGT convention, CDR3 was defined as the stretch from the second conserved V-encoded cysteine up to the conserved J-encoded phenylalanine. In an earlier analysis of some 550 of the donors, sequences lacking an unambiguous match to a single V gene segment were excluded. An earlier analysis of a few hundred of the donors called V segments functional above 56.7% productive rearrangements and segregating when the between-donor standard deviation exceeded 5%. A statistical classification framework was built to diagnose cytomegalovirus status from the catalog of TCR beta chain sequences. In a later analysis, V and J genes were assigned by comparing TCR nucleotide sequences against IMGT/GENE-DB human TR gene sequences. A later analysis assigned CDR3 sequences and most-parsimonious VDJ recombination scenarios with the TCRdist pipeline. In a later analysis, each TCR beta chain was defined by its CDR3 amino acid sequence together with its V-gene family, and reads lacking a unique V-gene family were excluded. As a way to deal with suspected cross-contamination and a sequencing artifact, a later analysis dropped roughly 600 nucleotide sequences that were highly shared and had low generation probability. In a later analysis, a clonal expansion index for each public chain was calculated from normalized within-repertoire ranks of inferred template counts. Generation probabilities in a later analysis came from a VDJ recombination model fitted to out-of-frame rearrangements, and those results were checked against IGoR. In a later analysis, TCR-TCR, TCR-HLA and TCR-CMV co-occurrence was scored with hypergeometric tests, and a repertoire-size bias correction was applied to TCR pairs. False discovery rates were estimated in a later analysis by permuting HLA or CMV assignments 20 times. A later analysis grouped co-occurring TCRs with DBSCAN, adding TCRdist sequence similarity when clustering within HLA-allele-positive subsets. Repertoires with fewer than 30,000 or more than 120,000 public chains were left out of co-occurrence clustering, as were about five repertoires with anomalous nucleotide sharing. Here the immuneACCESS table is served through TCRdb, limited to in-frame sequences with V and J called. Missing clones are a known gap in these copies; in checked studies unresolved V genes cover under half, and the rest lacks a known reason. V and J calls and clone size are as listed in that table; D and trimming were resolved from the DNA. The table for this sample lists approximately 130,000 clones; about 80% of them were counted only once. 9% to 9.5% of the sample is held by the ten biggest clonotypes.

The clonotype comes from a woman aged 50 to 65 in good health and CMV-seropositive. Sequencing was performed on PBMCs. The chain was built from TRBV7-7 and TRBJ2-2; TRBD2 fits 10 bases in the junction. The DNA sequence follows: TGTGCTAGCAGCTTTGGAGCGGGAGGGCCGAACACCGGGGAGCTGTTTTTT. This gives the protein CASSFGAGGPNTGELFF.